Below, 25 T cell receptor beta chains from the same sample are listed, as sequenced in a study of brain T cells in children with intractable seizures. Stated time point: blood from clinic visit 5 months post-surgery; TSC patient then seizure free. Profiling relied on immunoSEQ multiplex PCR, and the TCRdb table lists in-frame clones only, not all of them. The sample includes approximately 330,000 clones, over 90% of them seen just once. Sample: peripheral blood, taken 4 to 6 months after surgery. The source of these receptors is a boy younger than two with tuberous sclerosis and intractable seizures.

This clone occurred once. CDR3 nucleotides: TGTGCCAGCAGCCATGAGACAGGCGTCCTCACAGATACGCAGTATTTT. It codes for CASSHETGVLTDTQYF. This chain links TRBV14 with TRBJ2-3; D might be TRBD1 (6 bases). This CDR3 has 16 residues. Germline assignment: CDR1 SGHDN and CDR2 FVKESK. Trimming shortened V by 3 bases and J by 2 bases, and 15 bases separated the two germline ends.

J is TRBJ1-2 and V is TRBV6-5; TRBD1 agrees at 7 bases. The CDR3 is made up of 14 amino acids. The germline gives CDR1 MNHEY, CDR2 SVGAGI. With 3 bases clipped from V and 4 bases from J, the junction kept 5 bases outside the gene matches. The CDR3 reads CASSYDRAIYGYTF. For the CDR3, the DNA is TGTGCCAGCAGTTATGACAGGGCCATCTATGGCTACACCTTC.

A remark on this clone: Within the sample, other DNA sequences also encode this same CDR3. The V and J genes are TRBV6-1 and TRBJ2-7; D ambiguous. CDR1 MNHNS and CDR2 SASEGT come from the germline V gene. Trimming left V 2 bases short and J 3 bases short, with 2 bases between. The CDR3 has 11 residues. The CDR3 DNA follows: TGTGCCAGCAGTGAACGCTACGAGCAGTACTTC. Protein: CASSERYEQYF.

This sequence joins TRBV28 and TRBJ2-5; no clear D. Germline CDR1 reads MDHEN; CDR2 reads SYDVKM. V lost 4 bases and J lost 4, with 13 bases in between. The CDR3 extends over 14 amino acids. DNA of the CDR3: TGTGCCAGCAGTTATAGGGATTCAGGAGAGACCCAGTACTTC. It encodes CASSYRDSGETQYF.

The chain recombines TRBV5-1 with TRBJ2-7; D unclear. The V gene lost 0 bases and the J gene lost 7 bases, with 20 bases spanning the gap. Germline-derived CDR1 and CDR2 are SGHRS and YFSETQ. The CDR3 has 16 amino acids. CDR3 DNA sequence: TGCGCCAGCAGCTTGGGGCAACTAAACTACTACTGGGAGCAGTACTTC. This gives the protein CASSLGQLNYYWEQYF.

This rearrangement joins TRBV7-9 to TRBJ2-1; 8 bases map to TRBD2. The CDR3 sequence is 19 residues long. V lost 3 bases and J lost 7; bases outside the gene matches: 20. Germline assignment: CDR1 SEHNR and CDR2 FQNEAQ (reference sequence). The DNA of the CDR3 is TGTGCCAGCAGCTTGGGGCCTGGGCGCGGGGGGCCATTTGGGAATGAGCAGTTCTTC. It is translated as CASSLGPGRGGPFGNEQFF.

The gene calls are TRBV4-1 and TRBJ1-4; unclear D gene. Trimming took 3 bases from V and 4 from J, leaving 12 bases between them. In germline, CDR1 is MGHRA, CDR2 YSYEKL. The CDR3 is made up of 15 amino acids. The CDR3 bases are TGCGCCAGCAGCCACGGGGAGCCCCTTAATGAAAAACTGTTTTTT. Its translation is CASSHGEPLNEKLFF.

CDR3 coding DNA: TGCAGCGTCTTTAGCGGGAGCGACGAGCAGTACTTC. Amino acid sequence: CSVFSGSDEQYF. The V and J genes are TRBV29-1 and TRBJ2-7; 9 bases are a match to TRBD2. CDR1 SQVTM and CDR2 ANQGSEA come from the germline V gene. Trimming at V came to 6 bases and at J to 5 bases, leaving 5 bases not matched to a gene. CDR3 length equals 12 residues.

This chain joins TRBV7-3 and TRBJ1-6, with D uncertain. Trimming stripped 3 bases from V and 7 bases from J, with 13 bases between. The CDR3 sequence is 15 residues long. The germline CDR1 and CDR2 sequences are SGHTA and FQGTGA. This chain's CDR3 is CASSLKGGRNSPLHF. The CDR3 DNA reads as TGTGCCAGCAGCTTGAAGGGCGGGAGGAATTCACCCCTCCACTTT.

The rearrangement links TRBV23-1 to TRBJ1-5; TRBD1 agrees at 7 bases. TRBV23-1 falls under the ORF class, with uncertain function. V gave up 2 bases and J gave up 1 base; unmatched junction bases: 8. This CDR3 spans 17 amino acids. This CDR3 reads CASSQDDRARSNQPQHF. The CDR3 nucleotides read TGCGCCAGCAGTCAAGACGACAGGGCCAGGAGCAATCAGCCCCAGCATTTT.

The chain carries TRBV27 and TRBJ1-1, with unresolved D. This CDR3 spans 15 amino acids. Trimming stripped 4 bases from V and 4 bases from J, with 16 bases between. Germline-derived CDR1 and CDR2 are MNHEY and SMNVEV (reference sequence). The CDR3 DNA follows: TGTGCCAGCAGTTCGATCTACAGCCGACTCACTGAAGCTTTCTTT. It encodes CASSSIYSRLTEAFF.

To note about this clone: The sample carries other DNA sequences with the same CDR3. This chain joins TRBV19 and TRBJ2-5, with unresolved D. Per the germline V gene, CDR1 is LNHDA and CDR2 is SQIVND (reference sequence). This CDR3 is 11 amino acids long. The V gene lost 3 bases and the J gene lost 1 base, with 0 bases spanning the gap. The CDR3 spells CASSIQETQYF. DNA for the CDR3: TGTGCCAGTAGTATCCAAGAGACCCAGTACTTC.

J is TRBJ2-7 and V is TRBV9; 8 nucleotides align to TRBD1. The CDR3 has 14 residues. The germline CDR1 and CDR2 sequences are SGDLS and YYNGEE. J gave up 3 bases and V 0 bases, and 2 bases lay outside the gene matches. The CDR3 DNA reads as TGTGCCAGCAGCGTAGGACAGGGGTACTACGAGCAGTACTTC. Its protein is CASSVGQGYYEQYF. The full variable domain, completed using reference TRBV9 and TRBJ2-7, is DSGVTQTPKHLITATGQRVTLRCSPRSGDLSVYWYQQSLDQGLQFLIQYYNGEERAKGNILERFSAQQFPDLHSELNLSSLELGDSALYFCASSVGQGYYEQYFGPGTRLTVT.

This chain connects TRBV7-2 to TRBJ2-1; D gene uncertain. V lost 2 bases, J lost 8 bases, and 10 bases lay in between. The germline V gene has CDR1 SGHTA and CDR2 FQGNSA. This CDR3 is 13 amino acids long. CDR3 coding DNA: TGTGCCAGCAGCTTAAAGTGGGTCGATGAGCAGTTCTTC. Translation gives CASSLKWVDEQFF. The variable domain in full, completed from reference TRBV7-2 and TRBJ2-1, reads GAGVSQSPSNKVTEKGKDVELRCDPISGHTALYWYRQSLGQGLEFLIYFQGNSAPDKSGLPSDRFSAERTGGSVSTLTIQRTQQEDSAVYLCASSLKWVDEQFFGPGTRLTVL.

The V and J genes are TRBV27 and TRBJ2-7, with 10 bases fitting TRBD2. J was trimmed by 3 bases and V by 2 bases; bases with no gene match: 13. The CDR3 covers 18 residues. Germline CDR1 MNHEY, CDR2 SMNVEV (reference sequence). The DNA of the CDR3 is TGTGCCAGCAGTTTAACGGGTGTGGGCGGGACTAGCGACTACGAGCAGTACTTC. Amino acid sequence: CASSLTGVGGTSDYEQYF.

The chain uses TRBV28 and TRBJ1-2; D not resolved. The V end was cut by 5 bases, the J end by 0 bases, with 10 bases between. Germline assignment: CDR1 MDHEN and CDR2 SYDVKM. The CDR3 is 14 amino acids. The CDR3 protein is CASSPTWSNYGYTF. In DNA form, the CDR3 reads TGTGCCAGCAGTCCGACTTGGTCTAACTATGGCTACACCTTC.

V is TRBV4-2 and J is TRBJ2-1; 10 bases line up with TRBD2. Germline trimming cut 1 base from V and 5 bases from J; bases unmatched to any gene: 8. The CDR3 runs 17 residues. The germline V gene has CDR1 LGHNA and CDR2 YNFKEQ. The CDR3 DNA reads TGTGCCAGCAGCCAAGGTGCCAGCGGGGGGGGAGACAATGAGCAGTTCTTC. It yields the protein CASSQGASGGGDNEQFF.

V is TRBV27 and J is TRBJ2-2; 7 nucleotides match TRBD1. CDR1 MNHEY and CDR2 SMNVEV come from the germline V gene (reference sequence). The CDR3 has 15 amino acids. The V gene end was trimmed by 5 bases and the J gene end by 0 bases; junction bases not matched to a gene: 3. For the CDR3, the DNA is TGTGCCAGCAGTATCACAGGGGCGAACACCGGGGAGCTGTTTTTT. Its translation is CASSITGANTGELFF.

J is TRBJ2-7 and V is TRBV9; 9 nucleotides line up with TRBD1. This CDR3 spans 16 amino acids. J lost 6 bases, V lost 0 bases, and 10 bases had no gene match. Germline lookup yields CDR1 SGDLS and CDR2 YYNGEE. CDR3 in amino acids: CASSVGGRDRVSEQYF. In nucleotides, the CDR3 is TGTGCCAGCAGCGTAGGAGGGAGGGACAGGGTCAGCGAGCAGTACTTC. Looking up the rest from reference TRBV9 and TRBJ2-7 gives the full variable domain: DSGVTQTPKHLITATGQRVTLRCSPRSGDLSVYWYQQSLDQGLQFLIQYYNGEERAKGNILERFSAQQFPDLHSELNLSSLELGDSALYFCASSVGGRDRVSEQYFGPGTRLTVT.

This sequence joins TRBV6-4 and TRBJ1-2; maybe TRBD1 (5 bases). This CDR3 has 13 amino acids. Germline V gene lookup returns CDR1 MRHNA and CDR2 SNTAGT. Trimming stripped 5 bases from V and 2 bases from J, with 9 bases between. The CDR3 sequence: CASSPRDNYGYTF. The CDR3 nucleotides read TGTGCCAGCAGTCCCCGGGACAACTATGGCTACACCTTC.

The chain carries TRBV4-1 and TRBJ1-2, with D possibly being TRBD1 (5 bases). V was shortened by 3 bases and J by 1 base, with 18 bases between the two germline ends. Germline assignment: CDR1 MGHRA and CDR2 YSYEKL. CDR3 length: 17 residues. CDR3 region: CASSQQHGTRLNYGYTF. As DNA, the CDR3 is TGCGCCAGCAGCCAGCAACATGGGACTCGTCTTAACTATGGCTACACCTTC.

V is TRBV5-6 and J is TRBJ1-5; TRBD1 matches 10 bases. This CDR3 contains 17 residues. CDR1 is SGHDT, CDR2 YYEEEE, per germline. With V trimmed by 3 bases and J by 1 base, 7 bases remained unmatched. Here the CDR3 reads CASSSDRGGPSNQPQHF. CDR3 DNA: TGTGCCAGCAGCTCGGACAGGGGGGGACCAAGCAATCAGCCCCAGCATTTT.

J is TRBJ1-1 and V is TRBV4-2; possibly TRBD1 for D (5 bases). The CDR3 totals 17 residues. In germline, CDR1 is LGHNA, CDR2 YNFKEQ. V was shortened by 0 bases and J by 0 bases, with 14 bases between the two germline ends. CDR3 loop: CASSQEGGASLNTEAFF. The CDR3 DNA reads as TGTGCCAGCAGCCAAGAAGGCGGGGCTTCGTTGAACACTGAAGCTTTCTTT.

V gene TRBV6-5 combines with J gene TRBJ2-5; D is ambiguous. The CDR3 runs to 15 residues. The V end was cut by 6 bases, the J end by 5 bases, with 19 bases between. Germline V CDR1 and CDR2: MNHEY, SVGAGI. CDR3 sequence: CASSLRSAVEETQYF. CDR3 DNA: TGTGCCAGCAGCCTACGGTCCGCAGTGGAGGAGACCCAGTACTTC.

The chain carries TRBV7-9 and TRBJ2-6; D is ambiguous. The CDR3 sequence is 16 residues long. The germline V gene encodes CDR1 SEHNR and CDR2 FQNEAQ (reference sequence). V was shortened by 5 bases and J by 0 bases, with 11 bases between the two germline ends. The DNA of the CDR3 is TGTGCCAGCAGCCATAGACTTAGCTCTGGGGCCAACGTCCTGACTTTC. Translation gives CASSHRLSSGANVLTF.